The 30 T cell receptor beta chains presented below share a single source sample, sequenced in a study of T cells after yellow fever vaccination. TCRdb ran MiXCR on the 5' RACE reads and lists one entry per CDR3 protein. This table holds hundreds of thousands of distinct CDR3 sequences, 13% found once. The sample here was PBMCs, taken on the day of the yellow fever booster vaccination. The receptors come from a man younger than 40 who received the YFV17D yellow fever vaccine.

The genes are TRBV27 and TRBJ2-1; D uncertain. V was clipped by 3 bases and J by 6 bases, with 15 bases between them. Germline CDR1 and CDR2: MNHEY and SMNVEV (reference sequence). The CDR3 is made up of 15 amino acids. For the CDR3, the DNA is TGTGCCAGCAGTTTTTCGGCGAGGCGTATCAATGAGCAGTTCTTC. Protein: CASSFSARRINEQFF.

This clonotype was recorded at least ten times. The chain links TRBV7-2 to TRBJ2-3, with TRBD2 identical over 7 bases. Trimming at V came to 5 bases and at J to 5 bases, leaving 7 bases not matched to a gene. The CDR3 is 14 amino acids. Germline lookup yields CDR1 SGHTA and CDR2 FQGNSA. The CDR3 loop is CASSQQGREDTQYF. DNA for the CDR3: TGTGCCAGCAGCCAGCAAGGGAGGGAAGATACGCAGTATTTT. The full variable domain, rest sourced from reference TRBV7-2 and TRBJ2-3, is GAGVSQSPSNKVTEKGKDVELRCDPISGHTALYWYRQSLGQGLEFLIYFQGNSAPDKSGLPSDRFSAERTGGSVSTLTIQRTQQEDSAVYLCASSQQGREDTQYFGPGTRLTVL.

This clonotype was recorded a few times. The chain uses TRBV10-3 and TRBJ2-7; D uncertain. V was clipped by 5 bases and J by 6 bases, with 20 bases between them. CDR1 is ENHRY and CDR2 is SYGVKD in the germline V gene. The CDR3 has 15 residues. The CDR3 DNA is TGTGCCATCAGTAGGTTGTCGGATGGAACGGGCGAGCAGTACTTC. As protein: CAISRLSDGTGEQYF.

This clonotype showed up just a few times. This rearrangement joins TRBV4-3 to TRBJ2-6; D is unclear. Trimming stripped 0 bases from V and 0 bases from J, with 12 bases between. In germline, CDR1 is LGHNA, CDR2 YSLEER. This CDR3 has 18 residues. This CDR3 reads CASSQEITRSSGANVLTF. The CDR3 DNA sequence: TGCGCCAGCAGCCAAGAAATTACCCGAAGCTCTGGGGCCAACGTCCTGACTTTC.

The chain has TRBV20-1 and TRBJ1-4, with D possibly matching TRBD1 (5 bases). Trimming removed 1 base at V and 5 bases at J, with 17 bases between. The CDR3 has 16 residues. Germline loops: CDR1 DFQATT, CDR2 SNEGSKA (reference sequence). The CDR3 DNA reads as TGCAGTGCTAGAGGAGAAGTCGGGGCAGACAATGAAAAACTGTTTTTT. Its translation: CSARGEVGADNEKLFF.

This clonotype was observed many times. This chain connects TRBV7-9 to TRBJ2-3; a possible D gene is TRBD2 (5 bases). The V gene's germline CDR1 is SEHNR and CDR2 FQNEAQ (reference sequence). This CDR3 has 13 residues. V shed 7 bases and J shed 6 bases, with 14 bases lying between them. CDR3 protein: CASKSPAGDTQYF. The CDR3 DNA reads as TGTGCCAGCAAGAGCCCCGCGGGTGATACGCAGTATTTT.

In its sample, this clonotype was seen a few times. V gene TRBV2 combines with J gene TRBJ1-5; 8 bases line up with TRBD1. J gave up 6 bases and V 6 bases, and 4 bases lay outside the gene matches. From germline, CDR1 is SNHLY and CDR2 FYNNEI. This CDR3 has 13 residues. Here the CDR3 DNA reads TGTGCCAGCAGCGCGGACAGGGCTCAGCCCCAGCATTTT. Translated: CASSADRAQPQHF.

The chain couples TRBV19 to TRBJ1-2; 7 bases line up with TRBD1. After removal of 6 bases from V and 6 bases from J, the junction contained 13 bases not matched to a gene. Germline CDR1 and CDR2: LNHDA and SQIVND (reference sequence). CDR3 length: 15 residues. CDR3 coding DNA: TGTGCCAGTAGGGCTTACACCGGGACAGACGATGGCTACACCTTC. Translating gives CASRAYTGTDDGYTF.

This chain links TRBV6-2 or TRBV6-3 with TRBJ2-2; D perhaps matches TRBD2 (5 bases). CDR3 length equals 19 residues. CDR1 MNHEY and CDR2 SVGEGT come from the germline V gene. Trimming left V 4 bases short and J 0 bases short, with 21 bases between. CDR3 nucleotides: TGTGCCAGCAGTTCCTTACTTCCCGCCCGGGGAACGAACACCGGGGAGCTGTTTTTT. Its protein product is CASSSLLPARGTNTGELFF.

The V gene is TRBV11-2, the J gene TRBJ2-5; 12 nucleotides agree with TRBD1. Germline values: CDR1 SGHAT, CDR2 FQNNGV. V was clipped by 5 bases and J by 4 bases; unmatched bases: 11. The CDR3 runs to 17 residues. CDR3 DNA: TGTGCCAGCAGCGCAACAGCCGGGACAGGGGGCTTAGAGACCCAGTACTTC. Amino acids: CASSATAGTGGLETQYF.

This clonotype was picked up many times. The V gene is TRBV5-1, the J gene TRBJ2-3; 10 bases fit TRBD2. Per germline, CDR1 SGHRS and CDR2 YFSETQ. This CDR3 has 16 amino acids. Trimming took 2 bases from V and 6 from J; bases not matched to a gene: 9. CDR3 amino acids: CASSLSTSGTSDTQYF. The CDR3, as DNA: TGCGCCAGCAGCTTAAGTACTAGCGGGACCTCCGATACGCAGTATTTT.

CDR3 sequence (DNA): TGTGCCAGCAGCCCTAACCGGGCTAGCGGGAATCAAGAGACCCAGTACTTC. Translated, it gives CASSPNRASGNQETQYF. The chain has TRBV7-9 and TRBJ2-5; 9 bases are shared with TRBD2. Germline trimming cut 5 bases from V and 2 bases from J; bases unmatched to any gene: 12. From germline, CDR1 is SEHNR and CDR2 FQNEAQ (reference sequence). The CDR3 is 17 residues long.

There are a few counts of this clonotype. CDR3 sequence reads: CASRKAGEYGNTIYF. The CDR3 DNA reads as TGTGCCAGCAGAAAAGCAGGGGAGTACGGAAACACCATATATTTT. The chain joins TRBV6-1 to TRBJ1-3; tentative D call: TRBD1 (6 bases). Germline V lookup: CDR1 MNHNS, CDR2 SASEGT. Trimming took 6 bases from V and 4 from J, leaving 16 bases between them. The length of the CDR3 is 15 residues.

The rearrangement links TRBV15 to TRBJ2-1; the match to TRBD2 covers 7 bases. Germline V gives CDR1 LNHNV, CDR2 YYDKDF (reference sequence). This CDR3 is 16 amino acids long. The ends lost 1 base at V and 7 bases at J; junction bases unmatched: 10. The CDR3 coding sequence is TGTGCCACCAGCAGAGCCGAGGAGCGGGAAAGGAATGAGCAGTTCTTC. Translating it yields CATSRAEERERNEQFF.

This chain connects TRBV2 to TRBJ2-1, with D hard to call. Between the trimmed V and J ends, which lost 1 base and 10 bases, there was a span of 8 bases. CDR1 and CDR2 (germline): SNHLY, FYNNEI. The CDR3 totals 12 residues. The CDR3 sequence: CASSEGVGEQFF. The CDR3 DNA reads as TGTGCCAGCAGTGAAGGGGTCGGCGAGCAGTTCTTC. The entire variable domain, with the rest obtained from reference TRBV2 and TRBJ2-1, is as follows: EPEVTQTPSHQVTQMGQEVILRCVPISNHLYFYWYRQILGQKVEFLVSFYNNEISEKSEIFDDQFSVERPDGSNFTLKIRSTKLEDSAMYFCASSEGVGEQFFGPGTRLTVL.

This clonotype was counted only a few times. At one end, the junction sequence differs from germline, possibly due to a read error. The chain combines TRBV3-1 with TRBJ2-1; possibly TRBD2 for D (6 bases). Germline CDR1 and CDR2: LGHDT and YNNKEL (reference sequence). This CDR3 has 14 amino acids. The CDR3 loop reads CASSQTSSNNEQFF. The CDR3 DNA follows: TGTGCCAGCAGCCAAACTAGCTCCAACAATGAGCAGTTCTTC.

The V and J genes are TRBV27 and TRBJ1-5; a possible D gene is TRBD1 (6 bases). The CDR3 is 13 residues long. The V end lost 5 bases, the J end lost 7 bases, and 12 bases lay between the germline ends. Germline V gene data show CDR1 as MNHEY and CDR2 as SMNVEV (reference sequence). CDR3 region: CASSLRGVQPQHF. The CDR3 DNA reads TGTGCCAGCAGTCTCAGGGGTGTCCAGCCCCAGCATTTT.

V usage is TRBV9 and J usage is TRBJ2-1, with TRBD2 identical over 9 bases. With V trimmed by 0 bases and J by 1 base, 2 bases remained unmatched. The CDR3 loop spans 16 amino acids. CDR1 SGDLS and CDR2 YYNGEE come from the germline V gene. The CDR3 DNA follows: TGTGCCAGCAGCGTAGCTAGCGGGATTTCCTACAATGAGCAGTTCTTC. Amino acid sequence: CASSVASGISYNEQFF.

The chain carries TRBV6-5 and TRBJ2-1; 8 nucleotides line up with TRBD1. Germline lookup yields CDR1 MNHEY and CDR2 SVGAGI. There are 15 residues in the CDR3. V gave up 6 bases and J gave up 2 bases; unmatched junction bases: 6. The CDR3, as DNA: TGTGCCAGCAGGTTACTACAGGGGGCCTACAATGAGCAGTTCTTC. It yields the protein CASRLLQGAYNEQFF.

This clonotype was seen a few times. This chain uses TRBV7-2 with TRBJ2-5; a possible D gene is TRBD2 (6 bases). This CDR3 region has 12 residues. CDR1 and CDR2 (germline): SGHTA, FQGNSA. The V end was cut by 5 bases, the J end by 9 bases, with 13 bases between. DNA of the CDR3: TGTGCCAGCAGCCCCGCGGGGAAGCCCCAGTACTTC. Protein sequence: CASSPAGKPQYF.

V usage is TRBV19 and J usage is TRBJ2-1, with TRBD2 identical over 10 bases. Germline V lookup: CDR1 LNHDA, CDR2 SQIVND (reference sequence). This CDR3 has 15 amino acids. The ends lost 3 bases at V and 5 bases at J; junction bases unmatched: 4. DNA for the CDR3: TGTGCCAGTAGTATTTCTAGCGGGAGAAACAATGAGCAGTTCTTC. Its translation is CASSISSGRNNEQFF.

The chain uses TRBV18 and TRBJ1-4; D unresolved. The germline V gene encodes CDR1 KGHSH and CDR2 LQKENI. The CDR3 runs to 14 residues. Trimming removed 5 bases at V and 5 bases at J, with 12 bases between. In DNA, the CDR3 is TGTGCCAGCTCAACCACGGGCAGAAATGAAAAACTGTTTTTT. Translating it yields CASSTTGRNEKLFF.

The chain carries TRBV20-1 and TRBJ2-6; no reliable D call. From germline, CDR1 is DFQATT and CDR2 SNEGSKA (reference sequence). This CDR3 spans 14 amino acids. V was cut by 4 bases and J by 0 bases, with 7 bases left in between. The CDR3 sequence is CSATARSGANVLTF. CDR3 bases: TGCAGTGCTACGGCCCGCTCTGGGGCCAACGTCCTGACTTTC.

The table lists this clonotype with a few counts. This chain links TRBV6-5 with TRBJ2-1; no definite D call. V gave up 0 bases and J gave up 2 bases, with 8 bases separating them. The CDR3 runs 15 residues. The germline V gene has CDR1 MNHEY and CDR2 SVGAGI. This chain's CDR3 is CASSYSPRAYNEQFF. DNA for the CDR3: TGTGCCAGCAGTTACTCCCCCAGAGCCTACAATGAGCAGTTCTTC.

This clonotype came up a few times. The genes are TRBV5-1 and TRBJ1-2; D is perhaps TRBD1 (6 bases). Per germline, CDR1 SGHRS and CDR2 YFSETQ. The CDR3 runs to 14 residues. Trimming cost V 0 bases and J 6 bases, with 12 bases left between them. The CDR3 DNA sequence: TGCGCCAGCAGCTTGGATGGGGGGCGCAATGGCTACACCTTC. Protein product: CASSLDGGRNGYTF. Using reference TRBV5-1 and TRBJ1-2 for the parts outside the CDR3, the full variable domain is KAGVTQTPRYLIKTRGQQVTLSCSPISGHRSVSWYQQTPGQGLQFLFEYFSETQRNKGNFPGRFSGRQFSNSRSEMNVSTLELGDSALYLCASSLDGGRNGYTFGSGTRLTVV.

This clonotype was observed a handful of times. The rearrangement uses TRBV6-5 and TRBJ2-7; 8 nucleotides line up with TRBD2. The germline gives CDR1 MNHEY, CDR2 SVGAGI. J was trimmed by 4 bases and V by 2 bases; bases with no gene match: 7. This CDR3 contains 15 residues. CDR3 DNA: TGTGCCAGCAGTTACCGGGAGGGACCCTTTTACGAGCAGTACTTC. This sequence encodes CASSYREGPFYEQYF.

This clonotype was seen a handful of times. The chain couples TRBV11-1 to TRBJ2-5; possible D gene TRBD1, 6 bases. This CDR3 region has 19 residues. Per germline, CDR1 SGHAT and CDR2 FQDESV (reference sequence). The V gene lost 5 bases and the J gene lost 3 bases, with 28 bases spanning the gap. The DNA of the CDR3 is TGTGCCAGCAGCGCAACGGGATATGCGGGCCCTAGGGGGAAAGAGACCCAGTACTTC. Translation: CASSATGYAGPRGKETQYF.

This sequence joins TRBV28 and TRBJ2-7; TRBD1 agrees at 9 bases. V lost 6 bases to trimming and J lost 5 bases; unmatched junction nucleotides: 8. The CDR3 has 14 residues. From germline, CDR1 is MDHEN and CDR2 SYDVKM. CDR3 in amino acids: CASREQGAVNEQYF. The CDR3 DNA reads as TGTGCCAGCAGGGAACAGGGGGCAGTAAACGAGCAGTACTTC. The complete variable domain, with remaining parts taken from reference TRBV28 and TRBJ2-7, reads DVKVTQSSRYLVKRTGEKVFLECVQDMDHENMFWYRQDPGLGLRLIYFSYDVKMKEKGDIPEGYSVSREKKERFSLILESASTNQTSMYLCASREQGAVNEQYFGPGTRLTVT.

This clonotype was observed a handful of times. The rearrangement joins TRBV4-3 to TRBJ1-6, with a tentative D call TRBD1 (5 bases). The CDR3 sequence is 15 residues long. Trimming removed 10 bases from V and 0 bases from J, with 13 bases in between. Per germline, CDR1 LGHNA and CDR2 YSLEER. CDR3 DNA: TGCGCCACCTCTAGGGGAAGCTCCTATAATTCACCCCTCCACTTT. Translation: CATSRGSSYNSPLHF.

V and J are TRBV29-1 and TRBJ2-5; 11 nucleotides align to TRBD1. V lost 7 bases and J lost 5; bases outside the gene matches: 12. The CDR3 is made up of 15 amino acids. Germline V lookup: CDR1 SQVTM, CDR2 ANQGSEA. In DNA form, the CDR3 reads TGCAGCGGATCACCTGGACAGGGGGCACGGGAGACCCAGTACTTC. It encodes CSGSPGQGARETQYF.